This T cell receptor (beta chain) was recorded in a study of blood T cell repertoires in COVID-19. The V segment lost 5 bases and the J segment 0 bases; nucleotides outside the gene matches: 5. The CDR3 is 15 amino acids. Germline-derived CDR1 and CDR2 are SQVTM and ANQGSEA. The repertoire was sequenced with immunoSEQ multiplex PCR; TCRdb's copy has only in-frame clones and lacks some. The table has under 130,000 clones, about three quarters seen once. The source material was peripheral blood. V usage is TRBV29-1 and J usage is TRBJ2-2; 8 positions agree with TRBD1. This sequence was found in a woman in her 70s with acute or convalescent COVID-19. For the CDR3, the DNA is TGCAGCGTTAGAGGGACAGGAGCGAACACCGGGGAGCTGTTTTTT. Translation: CSVRGTGANTGELFF.